These 28 T cell receptor beta chains came from one sample sequenced in a study of T cells in tuberculosis. Sequenced by immunoSEQ multiplex PCR; TCRdb stores in-frame clones only, minus some. The sample contains 35,000 to 50,000 clones, around 94% of which appear only once. The specimen sequenced was PBMCs. These receptors originate from a donor under 30 with latent tuberculosis or without tuberculosis infection. Some clones in this sample may be carry-over from other donors' samples.

V usage is TRBV6-6 and J usage is TRBJ1-1; 12 positions match TRBD1. CDR3 size: 14 residues. Germline assignment: CDR1 MNHNY and CDR2 SVGAGI (reference sequence). V lost 5 bases, J lost 11 bases, and 9 bases stayed unmatched. Written as DNA, the CDR3 is TGTGCCAGCAGTCTCACCGGGACAGGGGGCTTCGCTTTCTTT. Residues: CASSLTGTGGFAFF.

DNA for the CDR3: TGCGCCAGTTCCAGGGGGATAGAAGCTTTCTTT. It codes for CASSRGIEAFF. The chain employs TRBV4-1 and TRBJ1-1, with 7 bases aligning to TRBD1. Trimming removed 9 bases from V and 8 bases from J; junction bases left unmatched: 6. Germline V gene data show CDR1 as MGHRA and CDR2 as YSYEKL. This CDR3 has 11 residues.

The chain is built from TRBV6-1 and TRBJ2-4, with 8 bases matching TRBD2. J lost 6 bases, V lost 5 bases, and 3 bases had no gene match. CDR3 length: 13 amino acids. Per germline, CDR1 MNHNS and CDR2 SASEGT. The CDR3 region is CASSLSGRNIQYF. CDR3 sequence (DNA): TGTGCCAGCAGTTTGAGCGGGAGAAACATTCAGTACTTC.

CDR3 residues: CASSQDGRGGDEQFF. In DNA form, the CDR3 reads TGCGCCAGCAGCCAAGACGGGCGGGGAGGGGATGAGCAGTTCTTC. This chain joins TRBV4-1 and TRBJ2-1; TRBD2 aligns across 7 bases. CDR3 length: 15 amino acids. CDR1 is MGHRA and CDR2 is YSYEKL in the germline V gene. The V and J ends lost 0 bases and 8 bases, in that order; junction bases with no gene match: 7.

V and J are TRBV5-6 and TRBJ2-1, with 12 nucleotides matching TRBD2. The CDR3 totals 16 residues. V lost 3 bases, J lost 7 bases, and 8 bases stayed unmatched. Germline CDR1 is SGHDT and CDR2 is YYEEEE. CDR3 protein: CASSSPSGREPNEQFF. The CDR3, as DNA: TGTGCCAGCAGCTCCCCTAGCGGGAGGGAACCTAATGAGCAGTTCTTC. The full variable domain, with the rest looked up from reference TRBV5-6 and TRBJ2-1, is DAGVTQSPTHLIKTRGQQVTLRCSPKSGHDTVSWYQQALGQGPQFIFQYYEEEERQRGNFPDRFSGHQFPNYSSELNVNALLLGDSALYLCASSSPSGREPNEQFFGPGTRLTVL.

This clone was detected only once. V is TRBV7-9 and J is TRBJ1-1; 7 nucleotides line up with TRBD1. With V trimmed by 5 bases and J by 0 bases, 6 bases remained unmatched. Germline V CDR1 and CDR2: SEHNR, FQNEAQ (reference sequence). The CDR3 runs to 15 residues. The CDR3 region is CASSPFGTVNTEAFF. The CDR3 DNA reads as TGTGCCAGCAGCCCATTTGGGACAGTGAACACTGAAGCTTTCTTT.

The V gene is TRBV27, the J gene TRBJ2-2; tentatively, D is TRBD1 (6 bases). Germline assignment: CDR1 MNHEY and CDR2 SMNVEV (reference sequence). The CDR3 is 13 residues long. V was clipped by 1 base and J by 7 bases, with 7 bases between them. CDR3 residues: CASSLLQGGELFF. In DNA, the CDR3 is TGTGCCAGCAGTTTATTACAGGGCGGGGAGCTGTTTTTT.

V and J are TRBV4-3 and TRBJ2-1; weak D call: TRBD1 (5 bases). Trimming took off 0 bases at V and 3 bases at J, with 12 bases between the two ends. Germline assignment: CDR1 LGHNA and CDR2 YSLEER. This CDR3 region has 16 residues. The CDR3 region is CASSQDTGMYYNEQFF. The CDR3 bases are TGCGCCAGCAGCCAAGATACAGGAATGTACTACAATGAGCAGTTCTTC.

The rearrangement uses TRBV28 and TRBJ2-1; 9 bases align to TRBD2. Trimming cost V 3 bases and J 6 bases; bases outside gene matches: 9. This CDR3 spans 16 amino acids. CDR1 is MDHEN, CDR2 SYDVKM, per germline. The CDR3 DNA reads TGTGCCAGCAGTTTTTCCCCAGGACTAGCGATCAATGAGCAGTTCTTC. This encodes CASSFSPGLAINEQFF.

The rearrangement joins TRBV5-4 to TRBJ2-3; D perhaps matches TRBD1 (5 bases). This CDR3 is 17 amino acids long. Trimming left V 0 bases short and J 1 base short, with 15 bases between. Germline lookup yields CDR1 SGHNT and CDR2 YYREEE (reference sequence). CDR3 residues: CASSLEPGWLGTDTQYF. CDR3 sequence (DNA): TGTGCCAGCAGCTTGGAACCAGGGTGGCTGGGCACAGATACGCAGTATTTT.

This chain links TRBV27 with TRBJ2-7; TRBD2 might be the D (5 bases). Germline loops: CDR1 MNHEY, CDR2 SMNVEV (reference sequence). V lost 5 bases to trimming and J lost 4 bases, with 15 bases between them. CDR3 length: 14 amino acids. Here the CDR3 reads CASSPLLTSYEQYF. The CDR3 DNA reads as TGTGCCAGCAGTCCTCTCCTCACTAGTTACGAGCAGTACTTC.

This clone is a singleton in its sample. The chain employs TRBV29-1 and TRBJ1-1, with D possibly matching TRBD1 (5 bases). Germline CDR1 reads SQVTM; CDR2 reads ANQGSEA. With 7 bases removed from V and 10 bases from J, the gap between germline ends came to 19 bases. The CDR3 has 12 residues. The CDR3 DNA is TGCAGCGGGGTGGGGGATCGGGGGAGAGCTTTCTTT. It specifies CSGVGDRGRAFF.

The V gene is TRBV5-4, the J gene TRBJ2-5, with TRBD2 matching 11 bases. J gave up 4 bases and V 1 base, and 3 bases lay outside the gene matches. CDR3 size: 15 residues. The germline gives CDR1 SGHNT, CDR2 YYREEE (reference sequence). The CDR3 spells CASSLTSGSLETQYF. The CDR3 coding sequence is TGTGCCAGCAGCTTGACTAGCGGGAGTCTAGAGACCCAGTACTTC.

The chain employs TRBV11-2 and TRBJ2-7; 10 bases agree with TRBD1. The germline V gene encodes CDR1 SGHAT and CDR2 FQNNGV. With V trimmed by 9 bases and J by 7 bases, 9 bases remained unmatched. CDR3 length: 13 residues. The CDR3 sequence: CASRQGAGGEQYF. The CDR3 DNA reads as TGTGCCAGTCGACAGGGGGCCGGGGGAGAGCAGTACTTC.

The rearrangement joins TRBV7-2 to TRBJ1-4; D ambiguous. Germline assignment: CDR1 SGHTA and CDR2 FQGNSA. The CDR3 is 17 residues long. Trimming pared 1 base from V and 0 bases from J, leaving 12 bases between. DNA of the CDR3: TGTGCCAGCAGCTTAGGTTCAATCGGAGCAACTAATGAAAAACTGTTTTTT. Protein product: CASSLGSIGATNEKLFF.

This sequence joins TRBV19 and TRBJ2-3; 7 bases agree with TRBD2. Germline V CDR1 and CDR2: LNHDA, SQIVND (reference sequence). The CDR3 totals 15 residues. V shed 3 bases and J 5 bases; nucleotides not matched to a gene: 8. CDR3 in DNA: TGTGCCAGTAGTATGGAAGCGGGGATAAGAGATACGCAGTATTTT. Protein: CASSMEAGIRDTQYF. Full variable domain (outside the CDR3, taken from reference TRBV19 and TRBJ2-3): DGGITQSPKYLFRKEGQNVTLSCEQNLNHDAMYWYRQDPGQGLRLIYYSQIVNDFQKGDIAEGYSVSREKKESFPLTVTSAQKNPTAFYLCASSMEAGIRDTQYFGPGTRLTVL.

The chain couples TRBV5-6 to TRBJ1-5, with D unresolved. The CDR3 covers 14 residues. With 3 bases removed from V and 7 bases from J, the gap between germline ends came to 14 bases. From germline, CDR1 is SGHDT and CDR2 YYEEEE. The CDR3: CASSSDGAGQPQHF. For the CDR3, the DNA is TGTGCCAGCAGCTCAGACGGCGCGGGGCAGCCCCAGCATTTT.

This sequence joins TRBV6-5 and TRBJ2-7; 7 positions agree with TRBD1. V lost 5 bases, J lost 3 bases, and 10 bases stayed unmatched. Germline values: CDR1 MNHEY, CDR2 SVGAGI. The length of the CDR3 is 15 residues. The CDR3 loop reads CASSRTSTGNYEQYF. The CDR3, as DNA: TGTGCCAGCAGTCGCACCTCGACAGGGAACTACGAGCAGTACTTC.

The chain recombines TRBV11-1 with TRBJ2-7, with D maybe TRBD1 (6 bases). The germline V gene encodes CDR1 SGHAT and CDR2 FQDESV (reference sequence). V lost 1 base and J 6 bases, leaving 16 bases between the germline ends. The CDR3 length is 15 residues. This chain's CDR3 is CASSLETGPRIEQYF. DNA of the CDR3: TGTGCCAGCAGCTTAGAAACAGGGCCCAGAATCGAGCAGTACTTC.

Of note for this clone: A junction end diverges from the germline sequence, so it may reflect a read error. The chain is built from TRBV27 and TRBJ1-2; perhaps TRBD1 as D (6 bases). Germline CDR1 and CDR2: MNHEY and SMNVEV (reference sequence). The CDR3 has 15 amino acids. CDR3 DNA: TGTGCCAGCGGTTTACGGGGCAGGGGAAGCTATGGCTACACCTTC. Its translation is CASGLRGRGSYGYTF.

The chain has TRBV27 and TRBJ2-7, with D perhaps TRBD2 (5 bases). This CDR3 is 13 amino acids long. V shed 6 bases and J shed 4 bases, with 13 bases lying between them. Per germline, CDR1 MNHEY and CDR2 SMNVEV (reference sequence). Written as DNA, the CDR3 is TGTGCCAGCAGAGACGGGGAAGATTACGAGCAGTACTTC. Amino acid sequence: CASRDGEDYEQYF.

The chain couples TRBV7-2 to TRBJ2-1; possible D gene TRBD2, 6 bases. V was pared by 5 bases and J by 4 bases, with 12 bases between. Per the germline V gene, CDR1 is SGHTA and CDR2 is FQGNSA. The CDR3 runs to 14 residues. CDR3 loop: CASSPRDFYNEQFF. CDR3 bases: TGTGCCAGCAGCCCCCGGGACTTTTACAATGAGCAGTTCTTC.

The chain carries TRBV30 and TRBJ2-1; D might be TRBD1 (5 bases). Trimming pared 5 bases from V and 9 bases from J, leaving 11 bases between. Germline-derived CDR1 and CDR2 are GTSNPN and SVGIG (reference sequence). This CDR3 comprises 11 residues. DNA of the CDR3: TGTGCCTGGGTAGGGGTTAGTGAGCAGTTCTTC. Its protein product is CAWVGVSEQFF.

V gene TRBV27 combines with J gene TRBJ2-6, with TRBD1 as a possible D gene (6 bases). Looked up from germline, CDR1 is MNHEY and CDR2 is SMNVEV (reference sequence). The CDR3 loop spans 16 amino acids. V shed 0 bases and J shed 2 bases, with 8 bases lying between them. DNA for the CDR3: TGTGCCAGCAGTTTATCGCCAGGGGCTGGGGCCAACGTCCTGACTTTC. It yields the protein CASSLSPGAGANVLTF. Based on the CDR3 plus reference TRBV27 and TRBJ2-6, the full variable domain is EAQVTQNPRYLITVTGKKLTVTCSQNMNHEYMSWYRQDPGLGLRQIYYSMNVEVTDKGDVPEGYKVSRKEKRNFPLILESPSPNQTSLYFCASSLSPGAGANVLTFGAGSRLTVL.

V gene TRBV4-3 combines with J gene TRBJ2-5, with D perhaps TRBD1 (5 bases). Trimming cost V 0 bases and J 7 bases, with 12 bases left between them. The CDR3 contains 14 residues. Germline V gene data show CDR1 as LGHNA and CDR2 as YSLEER. CDR3 sequence: CASSQDAGYGTQYF. The DNA of the CDR3 is TGCGCCAGCAGCCAAGATGCAGGGTACGGGACCCAGTACTTC.

The chain has TRBV6-5 and TRBJ2-5, with TRBD1 matching 10 bases. J gave up 4 bases and V 6 bases, and 5 bases lay outside the gene matches. In germline, CDR1 is MNHEY, CDR2 SVGAGI. The CDR3 spans 14 residues. CDR3 residues: CASSPGQGRETQYF. The DNA for the CDR3 is TGTGCCAGCAGCCCGGGACAGGGGAGAGAGACCCAGTACTTC.

V is TRBV6-5 and J is TRBJ2-3, with 13 nucleotides matching TRBD2. V shed 6 bases and J 3 bases; nucleotides not matched to a gene: 3. This CDR3 region has 15 residues. Germline V gene lookup returns CDR1 MNHEY and CDR2 SVGAGI. CDR3 nucleotides: TGTGCCAGCAGGCGGACTAGCGGGAGAACAGATACGCAGTATTTT. It specifies CASRRTSGRTDTQYF.

The chain uses TRBV5-1 and TRBJ1-4; weak D call: TRBD1 (6 bases). Between the trimmed V and J ends, which lost 0 bases and 7 bases, there was a span of 10 bases. Germline loops: CDR1 SGHRS, CDR2 YFSETQ. The CDR3 runs 14 residues. The CDR3 nucleotides are TGCGCCAGCAGCTTGGGGACAGTAGGTGAAAAACTGTTTTTT. Residues: CASSLGTVGEKLFF.